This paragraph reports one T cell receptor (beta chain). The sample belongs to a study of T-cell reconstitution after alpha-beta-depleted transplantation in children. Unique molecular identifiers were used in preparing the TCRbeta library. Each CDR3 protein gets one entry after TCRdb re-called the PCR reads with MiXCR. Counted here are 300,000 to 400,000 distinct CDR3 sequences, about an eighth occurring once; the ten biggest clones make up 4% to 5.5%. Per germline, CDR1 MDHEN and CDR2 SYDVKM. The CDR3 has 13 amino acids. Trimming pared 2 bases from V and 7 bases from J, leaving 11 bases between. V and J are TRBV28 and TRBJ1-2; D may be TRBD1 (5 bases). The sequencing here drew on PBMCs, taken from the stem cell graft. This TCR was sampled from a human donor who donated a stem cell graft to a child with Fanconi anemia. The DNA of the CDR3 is TGTGCCAGCAGTTTAGAGGGGCGCCGTGGCTACACCTTC. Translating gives CASSLEGRRGYTF.